The 14 T cell receptor beta chains reported below all come from one sample, sequenced in a study of blood T cell repertoires in COVID-19. Here immunoSEQ multiplex PCR was the method, and the copy in TCRdb shows in-frame clones only, minus some. This sample has around 150,000 clones; over 60% occur once, and the top ten carry approximately 4.5%. The sample taken for sequencing was peripheral blood. Every receptor here comes from an elderly woman with active or convalescent COVID-19.

The chain couples TRBV2 to TRBJ1-2; the D is unclear. Trimming cost V 5 bases and J 8 bases, with 18 bases left between them. Germline CDR1 and CDR2: SNHLY and FYNNEI. There are 14 residues in the CDR3. CDR3: CASSTDGLSYGYTF. CDR3 bases: TGTGCCAGCAGTACAGACGGTCTTTCATACGGCTACACCTTC.

The J gene is TRBJ2-7, the V gene TRBV4-2; TRBD1 agrees at 8 bases. V lost 0 bases and J lost 5; bases outside the gene matches: 6. This CDR3 has 15 residues. Germline-derived CDR1 and CDR2 are LGHNA and YNFKEQ. CDR3 DNA sequence: TGTGCCAGCAGCCAAGATTCCGGGACAGGCAACGAGCAGTACTTC. Its protein is CASSQDSGTGNEQYF.

The chain links TRBV9 to TRBJ2-3, with no clear D. Germline CDR1 and CDR2: SGDLS and YYNGEE. Trimming left V 3 bases short and J 0 bases short, with 11 bases between. The CDR3 has 15 amino acids. The CDR3 loop reads CASSALSFSTDTQYF. The CDR3 coding sequence is TGTGCCAGCAGCGCGCTATCGTTTAGCACAGATACGCAGTATTTT.

The chain joins TRBV18 to TRBJ2-7; D not certain. Germline V gives CDR1 KGHSH, CDR2 LQKENI. V lost 0 bases and J 4 bases, leaving 10 bases between the germline ends. The CDR3 runs 14 residues. The CDR3 protein is CASSPPAGSYEQYF. DNA of the CDR3: TGTGCCAGCTCACCACCGGCCGGGTCTTACGAGCAGTACTTC. Variable domain in full (rest from reference TRBV18 and TRBJ2-7): NAGVMQNPRHLVRRRGQEARLRCSPMKGHSHVYWYRQLPEEGLKFMVYLQKENIIDESGMPKERFSAEFPKEGPSILRIQQVVRGDSAAYFCASSPPAGSYEQYFGPGTRLTVT.

The table lists this clone with a few counts. The CDR3 nucleotides read TGTGCCAGCAGTTACGGGGCAGGGGTCAATGAGCAGTTCTTC. As protein: CASSYGAGVNEQFF. V and J are TRBV28 and TRBJ2-1; D is possibly TRBD1 (6 bases). The CDR3 extends over 14 amino acids. V was cut by 4 bases and J by 6 bases, with 13 bases left in between. Germline CDR1 MDHEN, CDR2 SYDVKM. Full variable domain (remainder filled in from reference TRBV28 and TRBJ2-1): DVKVTQSSRYLVKRTGEKVFLECVQDMDHENMFWYRQDPGLGLRLIYFSYDVKMKEKGDIPEGYSVSREKKERFSLILESASTNQTSMYLCASSYGAGVNEQFFGPGTRLTVL.

V gene TRBV9 combines with J gene TRBJ1-2, with no clear D. The CDR3 length is 14 residues. With 3 bases removed from V and 8 bases from J, the gap between germline ends came to 17 bases. Germline-derived CDR1 and CDR2 are SGDLS and YYNGEE. The CDR3 region has the DNA TGTGCCAGCAGCGCCTTCTTCCAATCAGAAGGCTACACCTTC. Translating it yields CASSAFFQSEGYTF.

This chain uses TRBV11-1 with TRBJ2-5; perhaps TRBD1 as D (6 bases). CDR1 SGHAT and CDR2 FQDESV come from the germline V gene (reference sequence). The V end was cut by 2 bases, the J end by 5 bases, with 18 bases between. The CDR3 is 16 amino acids. CDR3 bases: TGTGCCAGCAGCTTACCCTCGACAGGTATCAAGGAGACCCAGTACTTC. Residues: CASSLPSTGIKETQYF.

The chain uses TRBV4-1 and TRBJ2-3; 7 positions agree with TRBD1. The CDR3 sequence is 17 residues long. Germline V gives CDR1 MGHRA, CDR2 YSYEKL. Losses at the gene ends were 2 bases for V and 2 bases for J; bases not matched to a gene: 10. CDR3 DNA sequence: TGCGCCAGCAGCCAATCGGGACAGAACAACCCCACAGATACGCAGTATTTT. Residues: CASSQSGQNNPTDTQYF.

The genes are TRBV10-3 and TRBJ2-7, with TRBD1 matching 7 bases. V shed 6 bases and J 0 bases; nucleotides not matched to a gene: 5. From germline, CDR1 is ENHRY and CDR2 SYGVKD. This CDR3 region has 14 residues. CDR3 in DNA: TGTGCCATCAGGGAGACAGGGAGCTCCTACGAGCAGTACTTC. It encodes CAIRETGSSYEQYF.

There are a few counts of this clone. The genes are TRBV12-3 or TRBV12-4 and TRBJ1-1; 7 positions agree with TRBD1. This CDR3 comprises 13 residues. After removal of 4 bases from V and 4 bases from J, the junction contained 3 bases not matched to a gene. The CDR3 reads CASSSGGATEAFF. The CDR3 nucleotides are TGTGCCAGCAGTTCAGGGGGAGCCACTGAAGCTTTCTTT.

This clone has just a few counts. The chain couples TRBV19 to TRBJ2-7; D gene unclear. The CDR3 is 13 amino acids. Germline CDR1 and CDR2: LNHDA and SQIVND (reference sequence). Between the trimmed V and J ends, which lost 4 bases and 0 bases, there was a span of 7 bases. The CDR3 DNA follows: TGTGCCAGTAGTAAAAGCCTCTCCTACGAGCAGTACTTC. It is translated as CASSKSLSYEQYF.

This chain links TRBV5-1 with TRBJ2-2; 7 bases are shared with TRBD2. Per germline, CDR1 SGHRS and CDR2 YFSETQ. There are 13 residues in the CDR3. Unmatched junction bases numbered 3, after V lost 4 bases and J lost 6 bases. CDR3 amino acids: CASSLGLAGELFF. The DNA of the CDR3 is TGCGCCAGCAGCCTTGGACTAGCCGGGGAGCTGTTTTTT.

This clone was observed a handful of times. V is TRBV2 and J is TRBJ1-1, with 7 bases fitting TRBD1. V gave up 7 bases and J gave up 1 base; unmatched junction bases: 9. The CDR3 has 15 amino acids. Looked up from germline, CDR1 is SNHLY and CDR2 is FYNNEI. The CDR3 bases are TGTGCCAGCACCCTGGGACAGACTTGGAACACTGAAGCTTTCTTT. Translating gives CASTLGQTWNTEAFF.

This clone was picked up a small number of times. The DNA for the CDR3 is TGCGCCAGCAGCCAGGCCGGGACAGGGAACACTGAAGCTTTCTTT. It encodes CASSQAGTGNTEAFF. This sequence joins TRBV4-1 and TRBJ1-1; 8 bases align to TRBD1. The germline CDR1 and CDR2 sequences are MGHRA and YSYEKL. The CDR3 extends over 15 amino acids. With V trimmed by 3 bases and J by 1 base, 4 bases remained unmatched.